The 11 T cell receptor beta chains listed next were all sequenced from one sample in a study of OX40 agonist ivuxolimab in advanced cancers. The repertoire was sequenced with immunoSEQ multiplex PCR; TCRdb's copy has only in-frame clones and lacks some. The profile shows 65,000 to 75,000 clones, about 94% of them singletons. This material consisted of CD4+ or CD8+ T cells sorted from blood, taken in a trial of the OX40 agonist ivuxolimab. Receptors were obtained from an adult with an advanced solid tumor such as melanoma, head and neck, liver or kidney cancer.

The chain uses TRBV10-3 and TRBJ2-5, with TRBD1 matching over 10 bases. The CDR3 length is 15 residues. J gave up 2 bases and V 7 bases, and 7 bases lay outside the gene matches. CDR1 and CDR2 from the germline V gene are ENHRY and SYGVKD. The CDR3 DNA reads TGTGCCATCATGGGTGGGGACAGGGGACAAGAGACCCAGTACTTC. Translating it yields CAIMGGDRGQETQYF.

V gene TRBV6-4 combines with J gene TRBJ2-3, with D perhaps assigned TRBD1 or TRBD2 (5 bases each). The CDR3 sequence is 14 residues long. The germline CDR1 and CDR2 sequences are MRHNA and SNTAGT. V was cut by 4 bases and J by 4 bases, with 12 bases left in between. The CDR3, as DNA: TGTGCCAGCAGTGCCCGGGGCGCCGCAGATACGCAGTATTTT. Translated, it gives CASSARGAADTQYF.

V gene TRBV30 combines with J gene TRBJ2-7, with TRBD1 identical over 9 bases. CDR3 length: 14 residues. Germline trimming cut 3 bases from V and 4 bases from J; bases unmatched to any gene: 7. Germline CDR1 is GTSNPN and CDR2 is SVGIG (reference sequence). CDR3 in amino acids: CAWRPPGQGYEQYF. CDR3 nucleotides: TGTGCCTGGAGGCCTCCGGGACAGGGTTACGAGCAGTACTTC.

This chain joins TRBV6-5 and TRBJ1-1; D unresolved. V lost 0 bases, J lost 6 bases, and 11 bases lay in between. This CDR3 contains 14 residues. Germline lookup yields CDR1 MNHEY and CDR2 SVGAGI. CDR3 in amino acids: CASSYSMGFSEAFF. Here the CDR3 DNA reads TGTGCCAGCAGTTACTCGATGGGGTTTTCTGAAGCTTTCTTT.

The rearrangement uses TRBV5-4 and TRBJ2-1; TRBD2 aligns across 12 bases. The V segment lost 0 bases and the J segment 7 bases; nucleotides outside the gene matches: 8. The CDR3 consists of 17 residues. Germline loops: CDR1 SGHNT, CDR2 YYREEE (reference sequence). Written as DNA, the CDR3 is TGTGCCAGCAGCTTGGTGGTGACTAGCGGGAGCCAGAATGAGCAGTTCTTC. It codes for CASSLVVTSGSQNEQFF.

The V call is TRBV7-7, the J call TRBJ2-7, with D possibly being TRBD2 (6 bases). Germline CDR1 reads SSHAT; CDR2 reads FNYEAQ (reference sequence). Trimming cost V 6 bases and J 0 bases, with 12 bases left between them. The CDR3 contains 14 residues. The CDR3 DNA is TGTGCCAGCAGTGCGGGACCTAACTCCTACGAGCAGTACTTC. Its protein product is CASSAGPNSYEQYF.

This clone has only one observation. V and J are TRBV6-6 and TRBJ2-7, with 8 bases that match TRBD1. CDR1 and CDR2 (germline): MNHNY, SVGAGI (reference sequence). J gave up 0 bases and V 2 bases, and 6 bases lay outside the gene matches. The length of the CDR3 is 16 residues. Here the CDR3 reads CASSYRAQGASYEQYF. CDR3 in DNA: TGTGCCAGCAGTTACAGGGCTCAGGGGGCCTCCTACGAGCAGTACTTC.

The chain recombines TRBV7-9 with TRBJ2-2; 13 positions match TRBD2. CDR1 is SEHNR, CDR2 FQNEAQ, per germline (reference sequence). Unmatched junction bases numbered 4, after V lost 5 bases and J lost 7 bases. The CDR3 sequence is 15 residues long. The DNA for the CDR3 is TGTGCCAGCAGCGGACTAGCGGGAGAGGTCGGGGAGCTGTTTTTT. Translated, it gives CASSGLAGEVGELFF.

This clone was detected only a few times. The chain couples TRBV6-1 to TRBJ1-5; 7 bases fit TRBD1. Germline assignment: CDR1 MNHNS and CDR2 SASEGT. With 4 bases clipped from V and 7 bases from J, the junction kept 10 bases outside the gene matches. The length of the CDR3 is 15 residues. CDR3 amino acids: CASSASNRGGQPQHF. The CDR3 DNA is TGTGCCAGCAGTGCCAGTAACAGGGGAGGCCAGCCCCAGCATTTT.

This chain connects TRBV9 to TRBJ2-1, with TRBD2 identical over 7 bases. The CDR3 covers 15 residues. From germline, CDR1 is SGDLS and CDR2 YYNGEE. With 4 bases clipped from V and 6 bases from J, the junction kept 10 bases outside the gene matches. The DNA for the CDR3 is TGTGCCAGCAGCCCCCTGGGACTACCTAGCAATGAGCAGTTCTTC. Protein: CASSPLGLPSNEQFF.

The chain employs TRBV29-1 and TRBJ1-6; weak D call: TRBD1 (6 bases). Germline V gene lookup returns CDR1 SQVTM and CDR2 ANQGSEA. The CDR3 covers 12 residues. V was shortened by 8 bases and J by 9 bases, with 14 bases between the two germline ends. The CDR3 is CSPGGAGSPLHF. DNA of the CDR3: TGCAGCCCGGGGGGGGCCGGTTCACCCCTCCACTTT.